Below, one T cell receptor (beta chain) is given with its context. Its cognate antigen is unknown. The data were taken from a study of T cell responses to AZD1222 COVID-19 vaccine. Study results and caveats: Nearly half of the spike-specific TCRs reportedly recognize variant regions that carry no mutations. Spike regions recognized by vaccine-associated CD4 TCRs spanned the protein, led by 160-218 and 743-854.

This CDR3 has 12 amino acids. V shed 8 bases and J shed 9 bases, with 11 bases lying between them. Germline assignment: CDR1 SEHNR and CDR2 FQNEAQ (reference sequence). TCRdb keeps only in-frame clones here, not all; method: immunoSEQ multiplex PCR. The table shows more than 95,000 clones, with around 90% occurring only once. The chain joins TRBV7-9 to TRBJ1-6, with D unclear. Sequenced here: peripheral blood, sampled on day 0 of AZD1222 vaccination. This TCR was sampled from an adult in good health. The CDR3: CASGSTGSPLHF. CDR3 DNA: TGTGCCAGCGGCTCGACTGGTTCACCCCTCCACTTT.